This TCR beta chain was sequenced in a study of shared clonotypes between healthy human individuals. The assay was immunoSEQ multiplex PCR, and TCRdb's table has in-frame clones only and misses some. The table has more than 1.2 million clones, less than 99% seen once. This receptor was obtained from a man aged 25-45 years in good health. The sequencing input was naive CD4+ T cells sorted from blood. The subset is: CD45RA+ positively selected.

The CDR3 nucleotides are TGTGCCAGCAGCCTCGCTGACAGGGACACGTTCTATGGCTACACCTTC. This codes for CASSLADRDTFYGYTF. The rearrangement joins TRBV7-8 to TRBJ1-2, with TRBD1 matching 7 bases. The CDR3 covers 16 residues. The V segment lost 5 bases and the J segment 4 bases; nucleotides outside the gene matches: 13. Germline CDR1 and CDR2: SGHVS and FQNEAQ.